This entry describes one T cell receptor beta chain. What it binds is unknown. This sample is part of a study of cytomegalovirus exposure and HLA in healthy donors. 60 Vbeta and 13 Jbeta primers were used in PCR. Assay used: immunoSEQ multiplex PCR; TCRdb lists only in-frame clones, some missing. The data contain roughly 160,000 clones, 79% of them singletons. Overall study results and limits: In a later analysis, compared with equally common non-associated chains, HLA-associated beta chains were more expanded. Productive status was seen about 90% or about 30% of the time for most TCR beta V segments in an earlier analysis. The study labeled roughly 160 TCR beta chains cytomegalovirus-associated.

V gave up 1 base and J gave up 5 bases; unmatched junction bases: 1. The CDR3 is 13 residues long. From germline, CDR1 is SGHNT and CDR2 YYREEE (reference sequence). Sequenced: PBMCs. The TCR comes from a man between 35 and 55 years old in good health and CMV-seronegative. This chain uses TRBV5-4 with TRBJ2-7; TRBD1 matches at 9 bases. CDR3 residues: CASSLTGGNEQYF. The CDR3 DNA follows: TGTGCCAGCAGCTTGACAGGGGGCAACGAGCAGTACTTC.